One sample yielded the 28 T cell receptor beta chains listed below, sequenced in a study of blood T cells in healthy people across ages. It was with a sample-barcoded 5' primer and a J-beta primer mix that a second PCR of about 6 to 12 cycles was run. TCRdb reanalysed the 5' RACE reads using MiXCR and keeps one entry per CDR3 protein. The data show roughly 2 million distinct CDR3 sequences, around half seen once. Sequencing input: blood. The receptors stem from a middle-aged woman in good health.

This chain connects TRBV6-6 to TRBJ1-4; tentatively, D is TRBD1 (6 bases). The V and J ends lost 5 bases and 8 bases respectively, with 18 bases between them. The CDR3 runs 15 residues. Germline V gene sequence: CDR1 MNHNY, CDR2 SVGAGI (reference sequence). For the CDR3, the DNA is TGTGCCAGCAGTCCGCCAGGGGCGCAGTTGGAAAAACTGTTTTTT. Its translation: CASSPPGAQLEKLFF.

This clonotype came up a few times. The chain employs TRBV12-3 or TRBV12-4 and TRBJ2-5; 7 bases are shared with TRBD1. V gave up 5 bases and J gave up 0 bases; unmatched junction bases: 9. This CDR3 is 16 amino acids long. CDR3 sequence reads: CASSPPGQTYQETQYF. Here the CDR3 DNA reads TGTGCCAGCAGTCCTCCGGGACAGACGTACCAAGAGACCCAGTACTTC.

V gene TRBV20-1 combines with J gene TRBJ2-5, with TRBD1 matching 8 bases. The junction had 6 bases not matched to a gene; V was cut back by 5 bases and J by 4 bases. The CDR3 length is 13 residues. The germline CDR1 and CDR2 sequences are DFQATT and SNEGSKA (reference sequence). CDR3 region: CSAPTGVGETQYF. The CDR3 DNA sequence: TGCAGTGCTCCGACAGGGGTGGGAGAGACCCAGTACTTC.

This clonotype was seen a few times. CDR3 bases: TGTGCCAGCAGGCGGGACCGCACAGATACGCAGTATTTT. It translates to CASRRDRTDTQYF. The rearrangement uses TRBV2 and TRBJ2-3; D might be TRBD2 (6 bases). Trimming shortened V by 6 bases and J by 1 base, and 8 bases separated the two germline ends. Germline-derived CDR1 and CDR2 are SNHLY and FYNNEI. The length of the CDR3 is 13 residues.

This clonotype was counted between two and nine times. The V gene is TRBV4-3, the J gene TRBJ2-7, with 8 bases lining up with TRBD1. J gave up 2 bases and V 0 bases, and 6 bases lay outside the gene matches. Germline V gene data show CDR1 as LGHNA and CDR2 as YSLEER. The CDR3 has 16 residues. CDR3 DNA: TGCGCCAGCAGCCAAGATATCGGACAGGGAACCTACGAGCAGTACTTC. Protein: CASSQDIGQGTYEQYF.

CDR3 protein: CAISGPGWPTGEQYF. Here the CDR3 DNA reads TGTGCCATCAGTGGACCCGGGTGGCCGACGGGGGAGCAGTACTTC. The V gene is TRBV10-3, the J gene TRBJ2-7; maybe TRBD2 (5 bases). Germline CDR1 ENHRY, CDR2 SYGVKD. This CDR3 has 15 residues. Trimming stripped 4 bases from V and 7 bases from J, with 20 bases between.

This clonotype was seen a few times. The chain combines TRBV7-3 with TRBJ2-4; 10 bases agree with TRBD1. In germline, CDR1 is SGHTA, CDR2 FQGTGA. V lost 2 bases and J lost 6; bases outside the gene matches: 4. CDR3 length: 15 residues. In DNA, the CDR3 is TGTGCCAGCAGCTTAGGGACAGGGGTAATAAACATTCAGTACTTC. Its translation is CASSLGTGVINIQYF.

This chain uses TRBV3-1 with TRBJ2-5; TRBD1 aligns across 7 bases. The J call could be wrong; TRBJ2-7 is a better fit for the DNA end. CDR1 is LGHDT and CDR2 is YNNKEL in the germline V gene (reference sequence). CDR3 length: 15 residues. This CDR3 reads CASSQDVYRGREQYF. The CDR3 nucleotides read TGTGCCAGCAGCCAAGATGTGTACAGGGGTCGCGAGCAGTACTTC.

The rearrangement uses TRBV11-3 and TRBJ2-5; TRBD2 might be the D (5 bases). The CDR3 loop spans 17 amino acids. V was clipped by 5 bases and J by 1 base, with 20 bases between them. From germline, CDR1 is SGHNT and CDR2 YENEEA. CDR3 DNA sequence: TGTGCCAGCAGCCCCTCCCAGCGGACGGCTATCCAAGAGACCCAGTACTTC. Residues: CASSPSQRTAIQETQYF.

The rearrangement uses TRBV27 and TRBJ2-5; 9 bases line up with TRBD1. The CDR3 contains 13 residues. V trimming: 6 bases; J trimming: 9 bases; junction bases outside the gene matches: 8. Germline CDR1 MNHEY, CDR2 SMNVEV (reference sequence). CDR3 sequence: CASRSDRGEAQYF. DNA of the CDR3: TGTGCCAGCAGATCTGACAGGGGGGAGGCCCAGTACTTC.

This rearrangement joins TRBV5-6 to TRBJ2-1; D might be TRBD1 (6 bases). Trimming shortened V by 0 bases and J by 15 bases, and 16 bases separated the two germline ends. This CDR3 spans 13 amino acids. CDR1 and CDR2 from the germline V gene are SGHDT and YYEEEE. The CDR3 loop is CASSLAAWGHLFF. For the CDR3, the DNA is TGTGCCAGCAGCTTGGCTGCTTGGGGGCACCTGTTCTTC. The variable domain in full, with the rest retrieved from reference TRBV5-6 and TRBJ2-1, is DAGVTQSPTHLIKTRGQQVTLRCSPKSGHDTVSWYQQALGQGPQFIFQYYEEEERQRGNFPDRFSGHQFPNYSSELNVNALLLGDSALYLCASSLAAWGHLFFGPGTRLTVL.

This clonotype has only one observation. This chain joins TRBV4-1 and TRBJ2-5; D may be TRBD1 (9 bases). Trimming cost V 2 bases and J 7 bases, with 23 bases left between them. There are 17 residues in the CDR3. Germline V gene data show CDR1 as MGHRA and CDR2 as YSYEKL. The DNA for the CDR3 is TGCGCCAGCAGCCAAATATGGAGCGGGGGACAGGGAGGGACCCAGTACTTC. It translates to CASSQIWSGGQGGTQYF.

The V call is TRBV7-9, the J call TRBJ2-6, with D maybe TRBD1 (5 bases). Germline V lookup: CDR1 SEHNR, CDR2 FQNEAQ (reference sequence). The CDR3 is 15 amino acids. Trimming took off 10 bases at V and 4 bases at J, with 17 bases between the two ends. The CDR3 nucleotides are TGTGCCACAGACAGTGGCGACCTAGGGGCCAACGTCCTGACTTTC. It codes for CATDSGDLGANVLTF.

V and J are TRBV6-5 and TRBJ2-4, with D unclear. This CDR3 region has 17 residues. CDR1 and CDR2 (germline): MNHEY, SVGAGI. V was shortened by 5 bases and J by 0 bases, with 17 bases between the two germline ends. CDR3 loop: CASSTQGIAIAKNIQYF. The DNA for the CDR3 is TGTGCCAGCAGTACTCAAGGGATAGCCATAGCCAAAAACATTCAGTACTTC.

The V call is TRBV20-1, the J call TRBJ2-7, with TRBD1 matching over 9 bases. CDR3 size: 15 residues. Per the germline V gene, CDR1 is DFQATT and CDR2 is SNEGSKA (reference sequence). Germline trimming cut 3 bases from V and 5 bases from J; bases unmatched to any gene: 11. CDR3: CSASGDRDRVNEQYF. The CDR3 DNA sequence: TGCAGTGCTAGCGGGGACAGGGATCGAGTAAACGAGCAGTACTTC.

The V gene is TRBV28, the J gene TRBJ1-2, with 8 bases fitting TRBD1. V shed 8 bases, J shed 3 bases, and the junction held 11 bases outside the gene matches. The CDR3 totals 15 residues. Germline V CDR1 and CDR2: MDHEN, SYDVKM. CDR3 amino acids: CASRSPDRGDYGYTF. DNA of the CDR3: TGTGCCAGCCGCTCCCCCGACAGGGGTGACTATGGCTACACCTTC.

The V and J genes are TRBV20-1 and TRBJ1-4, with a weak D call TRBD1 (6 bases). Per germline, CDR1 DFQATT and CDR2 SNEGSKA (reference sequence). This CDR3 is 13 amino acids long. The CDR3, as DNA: TGCAGCGCTGGCGGGACATCTAATGAAAAACTGTTTTTT. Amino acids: CSAGGTSNEKLFF.

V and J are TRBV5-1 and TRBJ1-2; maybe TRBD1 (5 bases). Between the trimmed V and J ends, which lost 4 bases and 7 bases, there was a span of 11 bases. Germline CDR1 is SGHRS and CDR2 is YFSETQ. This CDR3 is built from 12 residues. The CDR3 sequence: CASSPSRVGYTF. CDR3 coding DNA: TGCGCCAGCAGCCCAAGCAGGGTTGGCTACACCTTC.

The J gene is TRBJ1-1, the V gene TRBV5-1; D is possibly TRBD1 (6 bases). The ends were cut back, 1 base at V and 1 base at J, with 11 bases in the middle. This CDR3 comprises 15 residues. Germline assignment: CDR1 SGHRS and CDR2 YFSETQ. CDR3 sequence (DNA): TGCGCCAGCAGCTTGATGGGGGGCGCGAACACTGAAGCTTTCTTT. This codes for CASSLMGGANTEAFF.

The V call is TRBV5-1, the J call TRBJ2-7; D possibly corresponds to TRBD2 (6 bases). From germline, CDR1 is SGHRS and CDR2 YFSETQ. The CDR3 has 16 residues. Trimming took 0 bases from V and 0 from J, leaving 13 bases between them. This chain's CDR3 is CASSLAARGPSYEQYF. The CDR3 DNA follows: TGCGCCAGCAGCTTGGCTGCGCGGGGCCCCTCCTACGAGCAGTACTTC.

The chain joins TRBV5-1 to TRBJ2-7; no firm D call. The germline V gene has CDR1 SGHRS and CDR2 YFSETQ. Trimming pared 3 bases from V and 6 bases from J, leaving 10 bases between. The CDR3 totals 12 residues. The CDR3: CASSSESGEQYF. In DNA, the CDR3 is TGCGCCAGCAGCTCGGAGTCCGGCGAGCAGTACTTC.

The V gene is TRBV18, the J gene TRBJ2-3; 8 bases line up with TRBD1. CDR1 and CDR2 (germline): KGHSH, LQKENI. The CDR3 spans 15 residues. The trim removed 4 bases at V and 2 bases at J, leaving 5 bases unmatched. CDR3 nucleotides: TGTGCCAGCTCACAGGGACAGGCGAACACAGATACGCAGTATTTT. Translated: CASSQGQANTDTQYF.

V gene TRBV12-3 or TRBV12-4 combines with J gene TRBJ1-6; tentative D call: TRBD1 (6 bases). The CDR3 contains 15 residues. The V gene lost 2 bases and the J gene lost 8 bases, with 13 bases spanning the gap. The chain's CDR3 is CASSLSSRGYSPLHF. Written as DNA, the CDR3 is TGTGCCAGCAGTTTAAGCAGCAGGGGTTATTCACCCCTCCACTTT.

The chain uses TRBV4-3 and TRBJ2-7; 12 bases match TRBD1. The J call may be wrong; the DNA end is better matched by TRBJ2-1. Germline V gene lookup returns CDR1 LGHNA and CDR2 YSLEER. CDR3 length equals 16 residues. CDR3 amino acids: CASSQDTGTGGYEQFF. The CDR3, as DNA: TGCGCCAGCAGCCAAGACACCGGGACAGGGGGCTACGAGCAGTTCTTC.

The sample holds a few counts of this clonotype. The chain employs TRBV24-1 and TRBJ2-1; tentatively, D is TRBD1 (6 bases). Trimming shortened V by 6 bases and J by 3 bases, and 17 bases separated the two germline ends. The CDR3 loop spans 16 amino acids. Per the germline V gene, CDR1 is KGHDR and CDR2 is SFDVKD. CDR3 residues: CATSRADRRHYNEQFF. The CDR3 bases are TGTGCCACCAGTCGCGCTGACAGGAGGCACTACAATGAGCAGTTCTTC.

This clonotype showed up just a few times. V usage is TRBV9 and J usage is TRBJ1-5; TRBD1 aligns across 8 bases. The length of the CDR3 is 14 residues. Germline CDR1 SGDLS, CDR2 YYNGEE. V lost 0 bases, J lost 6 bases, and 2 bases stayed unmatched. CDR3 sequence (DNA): TGTGCCAGCAGCGTAGGACAGGGGAGTCAGCCCCAGCATTTT. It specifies CASSVGQGSQPQHF.

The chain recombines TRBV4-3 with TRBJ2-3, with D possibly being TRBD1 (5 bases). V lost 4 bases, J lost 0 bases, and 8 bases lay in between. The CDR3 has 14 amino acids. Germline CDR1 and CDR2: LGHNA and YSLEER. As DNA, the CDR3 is TGCGCCAGCAGCCCGGACACTAGCACAGATACGCAGTATTTT. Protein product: CASSPDTSTDTQYF.

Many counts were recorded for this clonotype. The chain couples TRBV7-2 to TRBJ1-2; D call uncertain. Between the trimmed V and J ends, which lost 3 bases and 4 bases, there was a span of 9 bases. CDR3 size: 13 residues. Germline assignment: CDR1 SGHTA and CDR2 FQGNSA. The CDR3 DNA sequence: TGTGCCAGCAGCTTGAGTCAGTCCTATGGCTACACCTTC. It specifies CASSLSQSYGYTF. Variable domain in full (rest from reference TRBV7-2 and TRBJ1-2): GAGVSQSPSNKVTEKGKDVELRCDPISGHTALYWYRQSLGQGLEFLIYFQGNSAPDKSGLPSDRFSAERTGGSVSTLTIQRTQQEDSAVYLCASSLSQSYGYTFGSGTRLTVV.